Shown below are 18 T cell receptor beta chains from a single sample sequenced in a study of T cell repertoires in cytomegalovirus infection. TCRdb re-derived calls from the reads in MiXCR, one entry per CDR3 protein. The sample has more than 400,000 distinct CDR3 sequences, roughly 29% seen once. Source material: PBMCs. The receptors here all came from a human donor in good health (CMV status not recorded). Some clones in this sample may be carry-over from other donors' samples.

The chain combines TRBV12-3 or TRBV12-4 with TRBJ1-1, with a weak D call TRBD1 (6 bases). Trimming pared 7 bases from V and 1 base from J, leaving 10 bases between. The CDR3 loop spans 13 amino acids. The CDR3 spells CASTEQGNTEAFF. Written as DNA, the CDR3 is TGTGCCAGCACGGAACAGGGGAACACTGAAGCTTTCTTT.

As for this clonotype: An end of the junction differs from the germline gene, which may be a read error. Here the CDR3 DNA reads TGTACCAGCAGTTTGGGGGGGTTCGGCTATGGCTACACCTTC. It codes for CTSSLGGFGYGYTF. The rearrangement links TRBV2 to TRBJ1-2; D possibly corresponds to TRBD1 (5 bases). This CDR3 comprises 14 residues. Germline V lookup: CDR1 SNHLY, CDR2 FYNNEI.

The chain has TRBV10-3 and TRBJ2-7, with D uncertain. CDR1 ENHRY and CDR2 SYGVKD come from the germline V gene. V lost 0 bases, J lost 6 bases, and 12 bases lay in between. The length of the CDR3 is 14 residues. The CDR3 region is CAISESITYGEQYF. As DNA, the CDR3 is TGTGCCATCAGTGAGTCGATAACCTACGGCGAGCAGTACTTC.

This clonotype was counted between two and nine times. In DNA, the CDR3 is TGCGCCAGCAGCTCGTGGGGAAGCACAGATACGCAGTATTTT. It translates to CASSSWGSTDTQYF. The chain uses TRBV4-1 and TRBJ2-3, with D hard to call. This CDR3 has 14 amino acids. In germline, CDR1 is MGHRA, CDR2 YSYEKL. Trimming pared 5 bases from V and 0 bases from J, leaving 9 bases between.

This clonotype has a count of ten or more. The CDR3 loop reads CASRKGQGADYGYTF. For the CDR3, the DNA is TGTGCCAGCAGGAAGGGACAGGGGGCTGACTATGGCTACACCTTC. V gene TRBV6-1 combines with J gene TRBJ1-2, with 12 bases lining up with TRBD1. This CDR3 contains 15 residues. Germline V gene sequence: CDR1 MNHNS, CDR2 SASEGT. V shed 6 bases and J 3 bases; nucleotides not matched to a gene: 5.

This clonotype was counted a few times. The V call is TRBV7-9, the J call TRBJ2-7; 9 bases match TRBD1. CDR3 length: 12 residues. Germline values: CDR1 SEHNR, CDR2 FQNEAQ (reference sequence). Trimming at V came to 6 bases and at J to 5 bases, leaving 2 bases not matched to a gene. CDR3 coding DNA: TGTGCCAGCAGGGGGGACAGGGACGAGCAGTACGTC. Translation: CASRGDRDEQYV.

This rearrangement joins TRBV12-3 or TRBV12-4 to TRBJ2-7; 10 nucleotides agree with TRBD2. The CDR3 contains 14 residues. After removal of 2 bases from V and 6 bases from J, the junction contained 4 bases not matched to a gene. As DNA, the CDR3 is TGTGCCAGCAGTTTAAGCGGGAGGGCCTTCGAGCAGTACTTC. Protein: CASSLSGRAFEQYF.

The chain couples TRBV20-1 to TRBJ1-1, with D unresolved. With 5 bases removed from V and 4 bases from J, the gap between germline ends came to 8 bases. Germline-derived CDR1 and CDR2 are DFQATT and SNEGSKA (reference sequence). CDR3 length: 11 amino acids. The CDR3 DNA sequence: TGCAGTGCTGGTGAGGTCACTGAAGCTTTCTTT. Translating it yields CSAGEVTEAFF.

This rearrangement joins TRBV11-2 to TRBJ1-4; D is possibly TRBD1 (6 bases). Trimming stripped 1 base from V and 7 bases from J, with 10 bases between. This CDR3 contains 14 residues. Germline V gives CDR1 SGHAT, CDR2 FQNNGV. In DNA, the CDR3 is TGTGCCAGCAGCTTAGCCAGGGGTAGTGAAAAACTGTTTTTT. It specifies CASSLARGSEKLFF.

The rearrangement uses TRBV7-3 and TRBJ2-7; unclear D gene. V lost 1 base, J lost 4 bases, and 8 bases lay in between. From germline, CDR1 is SGHTA and CDR2 FQGTGA. There are 13 residues in the CDR3. CDR3 sequence (DNA): TGTGCCAGCAGCTTAAACCCACTGTACGAGCAGTACTTC. It translates to CASSLNPLYEQYF.

The chain employs TRBV27 and TRBJ1-2, with 7 bases aligning to TRBD1. With V trimmed by 5 bases and J by 7 bases, 4 bases remained unmatched. The CDR3 is 12 amino acids. Germline V gives CDR1 MNHEY, CDR2 SMNVEV (reference sequence). The CDR3 loop is CASSAYRGGYTF. The DNA of the CDR3 is TGTGCCAGCAGTGCCTACAGGGGTGGCTACACCTTC.

The chain uses TRBV28 and TRBJ1-1, with 9 bases that match TRBD1. CDR1 is MDHEN, CDR2 SYDVKM, per germline. The V and J ends lost 4 bases and 4 bases, in that order; junction bases with no gene match: 4. The CDR3 covers 14 residues. This chain's CDR3 is CASSYGQGSTEAFF. The CDR3 nucleotides read TGTGCCAGCAGTTACGGACAGGGGTCCACTGAAGCTTTCTTT.

This clonotype has more than one count but fewer than ten. The J gene is TRBJ2-3, the V gene TRBV6-1; D not certain. Germline V gene sequence: CDR1 MNHNS, CDR2 SASEGT. This CDR3 has 14 amino acids. The CDR3 here is CAGRVGSASDTQYF. DNA for the CDR3: TGTGCAGGGCGCGTAGGGTCGGCCTCAGATACGCAGTATTTT.

The chain links TRBV5-4 to TRBJ1-1; TRBD1 is a possible D gene (5 bases). Deletions cut 3 bases from V and 4 bases from J, with 16 bases between. Germline V gene lookup returns CDR1 SGHNT and CDR2 YYREEE (reference sequence). The CDR3 runs 15 residues. Here the CDR3 DNA reads TGTGCCAGCAGCTCGCCATGGGACTCTGGCACTGAAGCTTTCTTT. Its protein product is CASSSPWDSGTEAFF.

Many counts were recorded for this clonotype. The chain couples TRBV19 to TRBJ2-3, with 8 bases matching TRBD2. The CDR3 totals 15 residues. Losses at the gene ends were 3 bases for V and 4 bases for J; bases not matched to a gene: 6. The germline V gene has CDR1 LNHDA and CDR2 SQIVND (reference sequence). The CDR3 nucleotides are TGTGCCAGTAGTATGATTTCTAGCGGGTCAGATACGCAGTATTTT. It specifies CASSMISSGSDTQYF. Complete variable domain (other parts from reference TRBV19 and TRBJ2-3): DGGITQSPKYLFRKEGQNVTLSCEQNLNHDAMYWYRQDPGQGLRLIYYSQIVNDFQKGDIAEGYSVSREKKESFPLTVTSAQKNPTAFYLCASSMISSGSDTQYFGPGTRLTVL.

The chain employs TRBV20-1 and TRBJ2-1; D may be TRBD2 (5 bases). The V gene lost 4 bases and the J gene lost 6 bases, with 16 bases spanning the gap. The CDR3 has 14 residues. Germline loops: CDR1 DFQATT, CDR2 SNEGSKA (reference sequence). The CDR3 bases are TGCAGTGCTAAGGACTCCCGAACCTCCAATGAGCAGTTCTTC. Amino acids: CSAKDSRTSNEQFF.

This clonotype was recorded a few times. This chain joins TRBV20-1 and TRBJ2-2; D not certain. This CDR3 has 12 amino acids. Per germline, CDR1 DFQATT and CDR2 SNEGSKA (reference sequence). Trimming removed 6 bases at V and 4 bases at J, with 9 bases between. Written as DNA, the CDR3 is TGCAGTGCACCCTCAGGCACCGGGGAGCTGTTTTTT. Protein product: CSAPSGTGELFF.

There are a few counts of this clonotype. The J gene is TRBJ2-3, the V gene TRBV24-1; 7 bases are a match to TRBD2. The CDR3 runs to 16 residues. Germline values: CDR1 KGHDR, CDR2 SFDVKD. The junction had 8 bases not matched to a gene; V was cut back by 2 bases and J by 4 bases. Written as DNA, the CDR3 is TGTGCCACCAGTGATTCTCCAGGGAGGGGCCCAGATACGCAGTATTTT. This encodes CATSDSPGRGPDTQYF.